The present T cell receptor beta chain was sequenced within a study of blood T cells in healthy people across ages. The V gene's germline CDR1 is SQVTM and CDR2 ANQGSEA. With 4 bases removed from V and 1 base from J, the gap between germline ends came to 13 bases. This CDR3 has 14 residues. A second 7 to 11 cycle PCR used barcoded and J-beta primers. Via MiXCR, TCRdb re-called the 5' RACE reads, giving one row per CDR3 protein. Among about a million distinct CDR3 sequences listed, roughly two fifths were seen once. This receptor was identified in a man younger than 35 in good health. The chain is built from TRBV29-1 and TRBJ1-1; D gene ambiguous. The specimen was blood. CDR3 bases: TGCAGCGTTGTCCGACGGGGTCAGAACACTGAAGCTTTCTTT. Protein product: CSVVRRGQNTEAFF.